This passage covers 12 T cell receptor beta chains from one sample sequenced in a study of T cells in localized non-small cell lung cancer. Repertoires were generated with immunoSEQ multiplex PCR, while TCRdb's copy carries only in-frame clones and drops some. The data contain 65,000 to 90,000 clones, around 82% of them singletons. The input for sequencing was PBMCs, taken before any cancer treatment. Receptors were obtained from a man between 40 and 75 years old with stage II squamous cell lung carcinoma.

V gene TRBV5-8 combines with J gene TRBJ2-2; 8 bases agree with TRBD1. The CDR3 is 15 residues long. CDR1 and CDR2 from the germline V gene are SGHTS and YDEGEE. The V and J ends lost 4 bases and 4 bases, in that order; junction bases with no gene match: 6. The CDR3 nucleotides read TGTGCCAGCAGCCGACTGACAGGGGTCACCGGGGAGCTGTTTTTT. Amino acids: CASSRLTGVTGELFF.

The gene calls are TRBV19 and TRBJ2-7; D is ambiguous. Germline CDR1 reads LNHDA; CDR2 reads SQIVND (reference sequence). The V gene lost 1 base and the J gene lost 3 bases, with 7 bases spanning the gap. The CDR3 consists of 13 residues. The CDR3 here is CASSIVPGYEQYF. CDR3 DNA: TGTGCCAGTAGTATAGTACCGGGCTACGAGCAGTACTTC.

In DNA, the CDR3 is TGTGCCAGCAGCCAAGAGATTTTCGACGGGCAGTTCTTC. It specifies CASSQEIFDGQFF. This sequence joins TRBV4-2 and TRBJ2-1; D ambiguous. V lost 0 bases and J 12 bases, leaving 12 bases between the germline ends. In germline, CDR1 is LGHNA, CDR2 YNFKEQ. The CDR3 contains 13 residues.

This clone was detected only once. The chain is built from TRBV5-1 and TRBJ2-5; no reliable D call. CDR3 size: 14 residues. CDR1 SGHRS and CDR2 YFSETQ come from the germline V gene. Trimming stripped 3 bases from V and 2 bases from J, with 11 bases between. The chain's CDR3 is CASSSRPEQETQYF. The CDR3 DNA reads TGCGCCAGCAGCTCCCGGCCGGAACAAGAGACCCAGTACTTC. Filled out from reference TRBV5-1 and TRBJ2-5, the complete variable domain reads KAGVTQTPRYLIKTRGQQVTLSCSPISGHRSVSWYQQTPGQGLQFLFEYFSETQRNKGNFPGRFSGRQFSNSRSEMNVSTLELGDSALYLCASSSRPEQETQYFGPGTRLLVL.

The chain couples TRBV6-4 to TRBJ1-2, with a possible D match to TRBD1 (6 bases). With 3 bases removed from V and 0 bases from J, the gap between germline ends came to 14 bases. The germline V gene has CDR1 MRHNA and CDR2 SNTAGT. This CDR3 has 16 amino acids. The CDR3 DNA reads TGTGCCAGCAGTGAATTCGGGGGGCCTACTAACTATGGCTACACCTTC. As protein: CASSEFGGPTNYGYTF.

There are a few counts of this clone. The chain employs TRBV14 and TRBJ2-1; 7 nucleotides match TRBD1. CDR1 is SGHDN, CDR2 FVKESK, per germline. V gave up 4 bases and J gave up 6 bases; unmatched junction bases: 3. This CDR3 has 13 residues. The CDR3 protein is CASSPTGVNEQFF. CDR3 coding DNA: TGTGCCAGCAGCCCCACAGGGGTCAATGAGCAGTTCTTC.

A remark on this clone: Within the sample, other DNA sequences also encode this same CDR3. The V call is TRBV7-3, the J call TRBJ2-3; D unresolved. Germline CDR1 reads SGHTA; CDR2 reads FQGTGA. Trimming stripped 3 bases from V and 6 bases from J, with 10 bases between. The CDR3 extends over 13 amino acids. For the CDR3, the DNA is TGTGCCAGCAGCTTGAGCCCCAGCGATACGCAGTATTTT. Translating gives CASSLSPSDTQYF.

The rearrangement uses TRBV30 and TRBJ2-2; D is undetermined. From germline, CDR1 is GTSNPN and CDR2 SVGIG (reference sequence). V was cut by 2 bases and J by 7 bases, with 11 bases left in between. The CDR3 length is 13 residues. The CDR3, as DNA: TGTGCCTGGAGTCAGGTGCCCAACGGGGAGCTGTTTTTT. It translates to CAWSQVPNGELFF.

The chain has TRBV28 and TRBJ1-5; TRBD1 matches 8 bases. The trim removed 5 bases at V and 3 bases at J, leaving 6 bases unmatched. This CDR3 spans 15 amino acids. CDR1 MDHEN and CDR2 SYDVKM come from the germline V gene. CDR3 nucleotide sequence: TGTGCCAGCAGTGTGACAGGGGCGAACAATCAGCCCCAGCATTTT. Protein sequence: CASSVTGANNQPQHF.

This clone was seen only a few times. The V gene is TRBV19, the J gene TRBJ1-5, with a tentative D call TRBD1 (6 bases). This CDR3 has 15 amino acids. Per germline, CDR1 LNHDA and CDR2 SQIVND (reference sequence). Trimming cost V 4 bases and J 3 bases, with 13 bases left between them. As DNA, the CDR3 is TGTGCCAGTAGTAAGTACAGGGATATCAATCAGCCCCAGCATTTT. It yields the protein CASSKYRDINQPQHF. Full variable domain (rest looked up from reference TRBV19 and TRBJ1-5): DGGITQSPKYLFRKEGQNVTLSCEQNLNHDAMYWYRQDPGQGLRLIYYSQIVNDFQKGDIAEGYSVSREKKESFPLTVTSAQKNPTAFYLCASSKYRDINQPQHFGDGTRLSIL.

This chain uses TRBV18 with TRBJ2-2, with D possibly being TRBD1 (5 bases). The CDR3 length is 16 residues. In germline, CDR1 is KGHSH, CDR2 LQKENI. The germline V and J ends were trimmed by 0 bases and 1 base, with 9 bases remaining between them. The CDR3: CASSPPGRVNTGELFF. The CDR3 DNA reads TGTGCCAGCTCACCACCGGGCAGGGTGAACACCGGGGAGCTGTTTTTT.

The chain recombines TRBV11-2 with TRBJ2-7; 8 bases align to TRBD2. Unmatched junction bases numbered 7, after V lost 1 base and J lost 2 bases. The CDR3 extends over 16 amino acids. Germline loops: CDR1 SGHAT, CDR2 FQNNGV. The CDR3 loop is CASSLGGSGVTYEQYF. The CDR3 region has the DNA TGTGCCAGCAGCTTAGGAGGTAGCGGGGTGACCTACGAGCAGTACTTC.